This entry features one T cell receptor (beta chain) sequence. Trimming cost V 4 bases and J 7 bases; bases outside gene matches: 9. Per germline, CDR1 MGHRA and CDR2 YSYEKL. The length of the CDR3 is 16 residues. This sample is drawn from a study of blood T cells in healthy people across ages. Combining a sample-barcoded 5' primer with a J-beta primer mix, a second PCR ran for 7 to 11 cycles. Using its own MiXCR run on the 5' RACE reads, TCRdb lists one record per CDR3 protein. The sample yields roughly 1,300,000 distinct CDR3 sequences, roughly 64% seen once. Sequenced material: blood. This clonotype originated in a young man in good health. The V gene is TRBV4-1, the J gene TRBJ1-6, with 8 nucleotides matching TRBD1. CDR3: CASSRVSGTGNSPLHF. The CDR3 DNA reads as TGCGCCAGCAGCCGAGTCTCCGGGACAGGAAATTCACCCCTCCACTTT.